Below, 20 T cell receptor beta chains from the same sample are listed, as sequenced in a study of control samples from healthy donors and cancer patients. Measured with immunoSEQ multiplex PCR; TCRdb has only the in-frame clones, and not every one. The sample lists 130,000 to 150,000 clones; around 90% were seen once. Source material: blood. These receptors came from a man younger than 40 in good health.

The V and J genes are TRBV4-3 and TRBJ2-1, with TRBD2 matching 9 bases. The V segment lost 2 bases and the J segment 10 bases; nucleotides outside the gene matches: 3. Germline CDR1 is LGHNA and CDR2 is YSLEER. The CDR3 spans 13 residues. The CDR3 is CASSQLAGEEQFF. As DNA, the CDR3 is TGCGCCAGCAGCCAATTAGCGGGGGAGGAGCAGTTCTTC.

This clone was seen only a few times. V usage is TRBV5-5 and J usage is TRBJ2-1; 14 nucleotides align to TRBD2. CDR1 is SGHKS and CDR2 is YYEKEE in the germline V gene (reference sequence). J gave up 6 bases and V 4 bases, and 6 bases lay outside the gene matches. This CDR3 region has 16 residues. The CDR3 protein is CASSPGTSGSINEQFF. The CDR3, as DNA: TGTGCCAGCAGCCCGGGGACTAGCGGGAGTATCAATGAGCAGTTCTTC.

J is TRBJ1-1 and V is TRBV7-2; no reliable D call. Germline CDR1 SGHTA, CDR2 FQGNSA. V was pared by 3 bases and J by 4 bases, with 12 bases between. This CDR3 spans 14 amino acids. CDR3 region: CASSFLRVGTEAFF. CDR3 in DNA: TGTGCCAGCAGCTTCTTGAGGGTTGGCACTGAAGCTTTCTTT.

The chain is built from TRBV7-3 and TRBJ2-3; TRBD2 aligns across 10 bases. The CDR3 length is 14 residues. Germline values: CDR1 SGHTA, CDR2 FQGTGA. Trimming removed 5 bases from V and 5 bases from J; junction bases left unmatched: 4. The CDR3 protein is CASSGTSGVDTQYF. Written as DNA, the CDR3 is TGTGCCAGCAGCGGAACTAGCGGGGTAGATACGCAGTATTTT. Together with reference TRBV7-3 and TRBJ2-3, the CDR3 gives the full variable domain: GAGVSQTPSNKVTEKGKYVELRCDPISGHTALYWYRQSLGQGPEFLIYFQGTGAADDSGLPNDRFFAVRPEGSVSTLKIQRTERGDSAVYLCASSGTSGVDTQYFGPGTRLTVL.

This clone was seen only a few times. The genes are TRBV6-2 or TRBV6-3 and TRBJ2-7; D gene ambiguous. CDR3 length: 11 amino acids. Germline CDR1 reads MNHEY; CDR2 reads SVGEGT. The V end was cut by 5 bases, the J end by 2 bases, with 4 bases between. CDR3 in amino acids: CASSATYEQYF. In nucleotides, the CDR3 is TGTGCCAGCAGTGCCACCTACGAGCAGTACTTC.

This clone came up once. The chain is built from TRBV5-1 and TRBJ2-3, with TRBD2 as a possible D gene (6 bases). CDR1 is SGHRS and CDR2 is YFSETQ in the germline V gene. V gave up 3 bases and J gave up 1 base, with 12 bases separating them. The CDR3 contains 15 residues. In DNA form, the CDR3 reads TGCGCCAGCAGCTCGGCCGGGACTGGCACAGATACGCAGTATTTT. Amino acids: CASSSAGTGTDTQYF.

In this sample, this clone turned up once. The chain employs TRBV4-1 and TRBJ1-5; tentatively, D is TRBD1 (6 bases). From germline, CDR1 is MGHRA and CDR2 YSYEKL. CDR3 length equals 15 residues. Trimming cost V 4 bases and J 5 bases, with 15 bases left between them. CDR3 protein: CASSPPGGLDQPQHF. CDR3 nucleotides: TGCGCCAGCAGCCCGCCTGGGGGGCTGGATCAGCCCCAGCATTTT.

V gene TRBV6-1 combines with J gene TRBJ1-1; D is ambiguous. Trimming took 1 base from V and 5 from J, leaving 11 bases between them. Per germline, CDR1 MNHNS and CDR2 SASEGT. There are 14 residues in the CDR3. The CDR3 loop reads CASSEDLGRTEAFF. CDR3 sequence (DNA): TGTGCCAGCAGTGAAGATCTGGGGAGGACTGAAGCTTTCTTT.

The chain recombines TRBV7-6 with TRBJ1-1, with D maybe TRBD1 (6 bases). Deletions cut 1 base from V and 4 bases from J, with 10 bases between. This CDR3 is 14 amino acids long. CDR1 and CDR2 (germline): SGHVS, FNYEAQ. The CDR3 protein is CASSLGGASTEAFF. CDR3 in DNA: TGTGCCAGCAGCTTAGGGGGGGCAAGCACTGAAGCTTTCTTT.

The V call is TRBV5-6, the J call TRBJ1-2, with TRBD1 identical over 9 bases. V lost 5 bases, J lost 6 bases, and 8 bases stayed unmatched. Germline V gene data show CDR1 as SGHDT and CDR2 as YYEEEE. This CDR3 comprises 14 residues. The CDR3 coding sequence is TGTGCCAGCAGGTCCGGGACAGGGCGCCATGGCTACACCTTC. This sequence encodes CASRSGTGRHGYTF.

The chain is built from TRBV27 and TRBJ1-6; D gene uncertain. V lost 6 bases and J 4 bases, leaving 10 bases between the germline ends. The CDR3 is 14 residues long. Germline CDR1 and CDR2: MNHEY and SMNVEV (reference sequence). The CDR3: CASRKDGYNSPLHF. CDR3 coding DNA: TGTGCCAGCAGAAAGGACGGTTATAATTCACCCCTCCACTTT.

The rearrangement uses TRBV6-2 or TRBV6-3 and TRBJ1-4; tentative D call: TRBD1 (5 bases). Germline V CDR1 and CDR2: MNHEY, SVGEGT. This CDR3 has 12 amino acids. The V gene lost 3 bases and the J gene lost 12 bases, with 11 bases spanning the gap. Here the CDR3 reads CASSYTVGQLFF. In DNA, the CDR3 is TGTGCCAGCAGTTATACGGTGGGGCAACTGTTTTTT.

The genes are TRBV4-3 and TRBJ2-3; D unresolved. The CDR3 totals 14 residues. The V end was cut by 2 bases, the J end by 0 bases, with 6 bases between. CDR1 and CDR2 (germline): LGHNA, YSLEER. The CDR3 reads CASSQKDSTDTQYF. CDR3 coding DNA: TGCGCCAGCAGCCAAAAGGACAGCACAGATACGCAGTATTTT.

Notes on this clone: Likely a read error: the CDR3 ends without its conserved phenylalanine or tryptophan. Because the CDR3's place on the DNA is in doubt, the DNA is left out and the CDR3 is given as listed by TCRdb. The V call is TRBV7-3, the J call TRBJ1-2. Germline V lookup: CDR1 SGHTA, CDR2 FQGTGA. The CDR3 is 9 amino acids long, termini counted. The CDR3 region is CASSLIGDL.

On this clone: Sequence at one end of the junction differs from germline and may be a read error. The CDR3 loop reads CASSVREARPRF. CDR3 sequence (DNA): TGTGCCAGCAGTGTTCGTGAGGCGAGACCTCGGTTC. J is TRBJ2-7 and V is TRBV2; D not certain. Germline CDR1 is SNHLY and CDR2 is FYNNEI. CDR3 length: 12 amino acids.

The gene calls are TRBV29-1 and TRBJ1-2; weak D call: TRBD1 (6 bases). Per germline, CDR1 SQVTM and CDR2 ANQGSEA. The CDR3 loop spans 14 amino acids. The V end was cut by 0 bases, the J end by 3 bases, with 11 bases between. CDR3 sequence reads: CSVEDQEGDYGYTF. CDR3 in DNA: TGCAGCGTTGAAGATCAGGAGGGGGACTATGGCTACACCTTC.

The chain is built from TRBV15 and TRBJ2-5, with 8 bases identical to TRBD1. The CDR3 has 13 residues. V trimming: 8 bases; J trimming: 3 bases; junction bases outside the gene matches: 5. CDR1 is LNHNV, CDR2 YYDKDF, per germline (reference sequence). In nucleotides, the CDR3 is TGTGCCACCGCGACAGGGGCGAAAGAGACCCAGTACTTC. This encodes CATATGAKETQYF.

This clone has only a few counts. The chain carries TRBV10-3 and TRBJ2-2; TRBD2 might be the D (6 bases). The V gene lost 5 bases and the J gene lost 1 base, with 8 bases spanning the gap. The germline gives CDR1 ENHRY, CDR2 SYGVKD. This CDR3 comprises 14 residues. The CDR3 loop is CAISRDLNTGELFF. The CDR3 DNA reads as TGTGCCATCAGTCGGGACTTGAACACCGGGGAGCTGTTTTTT.

V gene TRBV7-2 combines with J gene TRBJ1-5, with 7 bases fitting TRBD1. Per the germline V gene, CDR1 is SGHTA and CDR2 is FQGNSA. The ends lost 1 base at V and 1 base at J; junction bases unmatched: 4. The length of the CDR3 is 16 residues. In DNA form, the CDR3 reads TGTGCCAGCAGCTTAGTACAGGGACAGAGCAATCAGCCCCAGCATTTT. Translation gives CASSLVQGQSNQPQHF.

This clone was observed a single time. The chain links TRBV18 to TRBJ2-7, with 9 bases identical to TRBD2. CDR1 is KGHSH, CDR2 LQKENI, per germline. J gave up 0 bases and V 3 bases, and 3 bases lay outside the gene matches. The CDR3 covers 15 residues. CDR3 DNA: TGTGCCAGCTCACCTACTAGCGGGCCCTCCTACGAGCAGTACTTC. Residues: CASSPTSGPSYEQYF.